This record looks at one T cell receptor beta chain sequence and its context. This specimen belongs to a study of cytomegalovirus exposure and HLA in healthy donors. The germline V gene has CDR1 LNHDA and CDR2 SQIVND (reference sequence). Trimming left V 6 bases short and J 5 bases short, with 26 bases between. This CDR3 has 17 residues. PCR involved 60 Vbeta and 13 Jbeta primers. Measured with immunoSEQ multiplex PCR; TCRdb has only the in-frame clones, and not every one. The sample holds roughly 100,000 clones; 71% are singletons and the top ten take roughly 2.8%. The specimen sequenced was PBMCs. The TCR originated in a female donor in good health and CMV-seronegative. This chain connects TRBV19 to TRBJ2-7; D is possibly TRBD2 (6 bases). This CDR3 reads CASSHPPRAAGIHEQYF. As DNA, the CDR3 is TGTGCCAGTAGCCATCCCCCACGGGCAGCGGGCATCCACGAGCAGTACTTC.